This TCR beta chain is from a study of blood T cell repertoires in COVID-19. On the study more broadly: Samples came from the United States, Italy and Spain, spanning acute and convalescent COVID-19. PBMCs, B-cell-depleted T cells, or T cells provided the cDNA or gDNA that made up the material.

Per germline, CDR1 ENHRY and CDR2 SYGVKD. The J segment lost 5 bases and the V segment lost 4 bases, leaving 8 bases of the junction unmatched. This CDR3 region has 14 residues. Authors' methods: Scientists estimated how many nucleated cells there were by amplifying reference gene primers. Assay: immunoSEQ multiplex PCR; the TCRdb copy retains only in-frame clones and omits some. V, J and clone size are taken as reported in that table, and D and trimming were inferred from the DNA itself. Of 55,000 to 80,000 clones in the sample, about four fifths were seen once. Sequencing used peripheral blood. The clonotype originates from a man between 65 and 80 years old with acute or convalescent COVID-19. The rearrangement uses TRBV10-3 and TRBJ2-7; 7 nucleotides agree with TRBD1. CDR3 residues: CAISGRDSQDEQYF. DNA of the CDR3: TGTGCCATCAGTGGCCGGGACAGTCAGGACGAGCAGTACTTC.